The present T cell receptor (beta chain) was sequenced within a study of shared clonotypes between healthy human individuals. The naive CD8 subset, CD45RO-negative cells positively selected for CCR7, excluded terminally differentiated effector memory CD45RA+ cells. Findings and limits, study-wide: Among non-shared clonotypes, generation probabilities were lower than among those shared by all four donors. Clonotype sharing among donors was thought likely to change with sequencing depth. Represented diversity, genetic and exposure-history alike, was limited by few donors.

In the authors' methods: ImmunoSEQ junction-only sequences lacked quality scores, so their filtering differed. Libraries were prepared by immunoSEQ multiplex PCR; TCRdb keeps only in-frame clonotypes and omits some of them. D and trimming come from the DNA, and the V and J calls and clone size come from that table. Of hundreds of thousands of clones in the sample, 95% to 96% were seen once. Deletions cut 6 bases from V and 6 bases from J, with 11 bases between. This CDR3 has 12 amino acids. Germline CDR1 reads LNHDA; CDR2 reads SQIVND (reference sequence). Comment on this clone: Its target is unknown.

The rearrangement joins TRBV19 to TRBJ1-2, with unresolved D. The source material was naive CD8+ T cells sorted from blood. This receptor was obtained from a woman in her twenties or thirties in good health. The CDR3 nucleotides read TGTGCCAGTAGCCCTAAAACGCATGGCTACACCTTC. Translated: CASSPKTHGYTF.